The TCR beta chain described here comes from a study of cytomegalovirus exposure and HLA in healthy donors (dated by TCRdb to about 2017). With respect to the entire study: An earlier analysis of 550 to 700 of the donors reported about 290 Gb of sequence data and some 100 million unique TCR beta sequences from 190 million or so T cells. An early release covering over 500 HLA-typed donors comprised about 300 gigabases of sequencing data and around 80 million unique TCR sequences. Of the 350 to 450 genotyped donors, around 81% fell in the genetic ancestry cluster associated with self-reported Caucasian donors. The study aimed to test whether signatures of past pathogen exposure could be identified by cataloging public T cell receptors. The study profiled the T cell repertoires of under 850 subjects by immunosequencing and related them to cytomegalovirus serostatus. A separate validation cohort of 100 to 150 different subjects was used in addition to the approximately 700-subject first cohort. To predict cytomegalovirus infection status, the study brought together high-throughput TCR immunosequencing, statistical association of individual TCRs with disease status, and machine learning. A later analysis re-examined previously published TCR beta repertoires from 500 to 700 donors and added high-resolution HLA genotyping to investigate patterns of TCR occurrence. In the later analysis, no new phenotypic data were used to find candidate immune exposures; instead, reliance was placed on TCR beta sequences and their occurrence across donors. An earlier analysis of 587 of the donors applied high-throughput TCR beta sequencing to assess whether each TCR beta V gene segment acted as functional or pseudogenic. Alongside the repertoire data, information on donor age, sex, ethnicity and CMV serostatus was compiled. In a later genetic analysis, genome-wide SNP genotypes for about 55% of the roughly 670 donors were used, and that subset was treated as a discovery cohort. Every repertoire in the discovery cohort had been generated on one and the same sequencing platform. Both class I and class II loci were covered by HLA typing, at four-digit resolution. The number of typed donors differed by locus: roughly 620-630 for A, B, C, DRB1 and DQB1; 500 to 550 for DQA1; 606 for DPA1; and roughly 450 for DPB1. Four or five DR-DQ haplotypes were handled as single units for association and clustering, since linkage in the cohort was strong. Among roughly 400 genotyped donors of the cohort, an average of roughly 230,000 unique TCR beta nucleotide sequences was sequenced per donor, of which about 19% were non-productive.

In total, 666 healthy bone marrow donors made up the cohort. All cohort members were sampled while nominally healthy, although unrecorded immune exposures were likely present. The donor was CMV seronegative and belonged to the group of over 300 seronegative cohort members. A peripheral blood sample was collected from each donor, and TCR beta sequencing was performed on peripheral blood mononuclear cells. Genomic DNA was extracted from the blood cell samples with the Qiagen DNeasy Blood Extraction Kit. Receptor libraries were prepared by the immunoSEQ multiplex PCR assay. The multiplex PCR relied on a mix of 60 forward primers for TCR Vbeta segments and 13 reverse primers for TCR Jbeta segments. The CDR3 region of rearranged TCR beta genes was amplified from genomic DNA by a multiplex PCR assay. The Illumina HiSeq System was used to sequence the amplified TCR beta libraries as 87-base-pair reads. Per the source publication's procedure: In a later analysis, about 80 million unique TCR beta chains were counted across the 500 to 700 repertoires, and approximately 11 million of these chains were shared by at least two donors. Raw reads were error-corrected and collapsed into unique sequences by a nearest-neighbor algorithm in which closely related sequences were merged to remove PCR and sequencing errors. Alignment of CDR3 sequences to IMGT reference sequences was used to assign V, D and J gene segments. Each retained sequence needed at least a six-nucleotide match to both a V gene segment and a J gene segment. Rearrangements were classified as productive when the CDR3 lacked stop codons and remained in frame with V and J, and all other rearrangements were classified as non-productive. CDR3 was defined by IMGT convention, running from the second conserved V-encoded cysteine to the conserved J-encoded phenylalanine. Sequences without an unambiguous match to a single V gene segment were excluded from the earlier analysis of approximately 560 of the donors. An earlier analysis of under 750 of the donors called V segments functional above 56.7% productive rearrangements and segregating when the between-donor standard deviation exceeded 5%. A statistical classification framework was developed to diagnose cytomegalovirus status using the catalog of TCR beta chain sequences. In a later analysis, TCR nucleotide sequences were compared against IMGT/GENE-DB human TR gene sequences so that V and J genes could be assigned. In a later analysis, CDR3 sequences and most-parsimonious VDJ recombination scenarios were assigned using the TCRdist pipeline. In a later analysis, each TCR beta chain was defined by its CDR3 amino acid sequence together with its V-gene family, and reads lacking a unique V-gene family were excluded. As a way to deal with suspected cross-contamination and a sequencing artifact, a later analysis dropped 592 nucleotide sequences that were highly shared and had low generation probability. A later analysis calculated a clonal expansion index for each public chain from normalized within-repertoire ranks of inferred template counts. In a later analysis, generation probabilities were computed with a VDJ recombination model fitted to out-of-frame rearrangements, and the resulting probabilities were checked against IGoR. Hypergeometric tests were used in a later analysis to score TCR-TCR, TCR-HLA and TCR-CMV co-occurrence, with a repertoire-size bias correction applied to the TCR pairs. In a later analysis, false discovery rates were estimated by permuting HLA or CMV assignments 20 times. In a later analysis, co-occurring TCRs were grouped with DBSCAN, and TCRdist sequence similarity was added when clustering was performed within HLA-allele-positive subsets. Repertoires with fewer than 30,000 or more than 120,000 public chains, plus five repertoires with anomalous nucleotide sharing, were excluded from co-occurrence clustering. Drawn from immuneACCESS, this table holds only the in-frame rearrangements with V and J called that TCRdb kept. Clones are partly lost; checked studies trace under half to an unresolved V gene and leave the rest unexplained. That table gives V, J and clone size, and the DNA gave D and trimming. Present in this sample are about 55,000 clones, roughly 82% of which were seen just once. The ten largest account for roughly 1.5% of the sample.

About this clone: Its antigen is unknown. One junction end does not reproduce the germline sequence, and a read error may be involved.

Its CDR3 holds 19 amino acids, cysteine through phenylalanine. Only CDR3 DNA is held: 57 bases, read in frame from base 1. From a lookup of the germline V gene (reference sequence), CDR1 and CDR2 are LNHDA and SQIVND. Overall study outcomes, separate from this receptor: Because counts were too low, about 17 rarely observed V segments, including chromosome 9 orphons, were excluded from the earlier analysis of about 500 of the donors. A further reported finding was that TCR beta sequences accurately predicted the HLA-A and HLA-B alleles for most subjects in the first cohort. Because HLA typing was missing for some donors at each locus, association tests included only the typed subset. According to the authors, the approach could potentially be generalized to other disease states and immunological phenotypes. A later genetic analysis reported fewer N-insertions in productive TCRs among donors in an Asian-associated ancestry cluster than the roughly 700-donor mean. In an earlier analysis of roughly 560 of the donors, most TCR beta V segments were observed in productive rearrangements about 87% or about 30% of the time, broadly matching IMGT annotations. In vitro tests confirmed that a few of the cytomegalovirus-associated TCR beta chains recognize cytomegalovirus antigens. Immune exposure information for the cohort was limited to CMV serostatus. Specific HLA alleles were associated with 15,000 to 20,000 TCR beta sequences at a false discovery rate of 0.05 in a later analysis. Across donors, most TCR sequences were observed very rarely, whereas some public TCRs were present in many individuals. A later analysis found that HLA-associated TCR beta chains were more clonally expanded and had lower generation probabilities than equally common non-associated chains. Correlated functional status among segregating V segments might be attributable to linkage disequilibrium, but an unknown experimental factor could not be ruled out. A total of fewer than 200 TCR beta chains were listed by the study as associated with cytomegalovirus. According to a later analysis, parvovirus B19, influenza, CMV and Epstein-Barr virus appeared linked to several top co-occurrence clusters. In a later analysis, TCR association rates were found to vary across HLA loci, with the most associated TCRs seen for DRB1 alleles and the fewest for HLA-C alleles. A cluster of highly shared sequence variants was judged likely to be a technical artifact of the sequencing pipeline. A later genetic analysis associated a missense DCLRE1C variant with V-gene and J-gene trimming of TCR beta chains, and an independent cohort replicated the association. The classifier was reported to diagnose cytomegalovirus status with high specificity and sensitivity in both the original cohort and the validation cohort. According to a later analysis, most CMV-associated TCR beta chains appeared to be HLA-restricted, and the HLA associations seemed to be driven largely by CMV exposure. In this cohort, only TCR beta chains were sequenced, and detectable features were limited by the absence of alpha or paired-chain data. The presence/absence analyses assumed that sequencing depth was roughly uniform across donors, and that assumption may not be true. Strong co-occurrence of HLA alleles, especially DR and DQ, made assigning TCR associations to individual alleles difficult. Because the 87-base-pair reads could not distinguish some IMGT-functional V segments, including TRBV6-2 and TRBV6-3, those segments were excluded.

The sample was PBMCs. The receptor chain draws on TRBV19 and TRBJ2-1, with 12 central nucleotides matching TRBD2. The sequence came from a man under 40 in good health and CMV-seronegative. The CDR3 protein: CASSIDLSSTSGSRDEQLF. The nucleotide sequence is TGTGCCAGTAGTATAGATCTGTCCTCGACTAGCGGGAGTAGAGATGAGCAGCTCTTC.